Sequencing of this TCR beta chain was carried out in a study of T cells in Graves' hyperthyroidism and ophthalmopathy. Study-level results: In blood, most of the thyroid clonotypes expanded above 0.001 were also present. Patients with ophthalmopathy were separated from those with stable hyperthyroidism by a 13 V-J model.

Regarding this clonotype: Its antigen is currently unknown.

Authors of the study amplified TCR beta CDR3 regions from RNA transcripts. When the TCR CDR3 underwent first-round RT-PCR, the HTBI primer set was used. TCRdb reprocessed the multiplex PCR reads with MiXCR, giving one entry per CDR3 protein. Of roughly 630,000 distinct CDR3 sequences listed, 15% to 18% are singletons. The CDR3 length is 13 residues. V was shortened by 0 bases and J by 6 bases, with 6 bases between the two germline ends. Germline lookup yields CDR1 MNHEY and CDR2 SMNVEV (reference sequence). The material sequenced was blood. This clonotype was obtained from a woman aged 25 to 45 with Graves' hyperthyroidism. The chain joins TRBV27 to TRBJ2-1, with unresolved D. This CDR3 is CASSLSATNEQFF. DNA of the CDR3: TGTGCCAGCAGTTTATCGGCTACCAATGAGCAGTTCTTC.